This TCR beta chain was profiled in a study of T cell repertoires in cytomegalovirus infection. About the research overall: Public TCR beta signature analysis indicated the presence of both CMV infection and matching HLA type. Study-level results: Frequencies of public TCR beta families were cumulated, and this identified carriers of CMV plus the relevant HLA.

TCRdb re-called the reads with MiXCR, one entry per CDR3 protein. Among about 490,000 distinct CDR3 sequences listed, about 17% were seen once. This clonotype was found many times. Its antigen is currently unknown. This CDR3 is built from 16 residues. V was pared by 6 bases and J by 3 bases, with 18 bases between. This clonotype was sampled from a human donor in good health (CMV status not recorded). Some clones in this sample may be carry-over from other donors' samples. The chain has TRBV12-3 or TRBV12-4 and TRBJ1-5, with D tentatively TRBD1 (6 bases). Sequences were obtained from CD8+ T cells from PBMCs. CDR3 sequence: CASSVGRTDLNQPQHF. The CDR3 DNA is TGTGCCAGCAGCGTGGGTAGGACAGATCTCAATCAGCCCCAGCATTTT.